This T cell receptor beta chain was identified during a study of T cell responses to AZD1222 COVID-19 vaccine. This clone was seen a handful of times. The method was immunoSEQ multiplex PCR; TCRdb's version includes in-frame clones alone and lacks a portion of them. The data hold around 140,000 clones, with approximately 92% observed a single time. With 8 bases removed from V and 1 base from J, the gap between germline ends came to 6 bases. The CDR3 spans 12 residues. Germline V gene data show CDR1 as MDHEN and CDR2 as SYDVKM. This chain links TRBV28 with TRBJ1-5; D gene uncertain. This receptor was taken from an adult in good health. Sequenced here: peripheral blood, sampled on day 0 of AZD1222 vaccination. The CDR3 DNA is TGTGCCAGCTCGGTAAGCAATCAGCCCCAGCATTTT. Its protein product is CASSVSNQPQHF.